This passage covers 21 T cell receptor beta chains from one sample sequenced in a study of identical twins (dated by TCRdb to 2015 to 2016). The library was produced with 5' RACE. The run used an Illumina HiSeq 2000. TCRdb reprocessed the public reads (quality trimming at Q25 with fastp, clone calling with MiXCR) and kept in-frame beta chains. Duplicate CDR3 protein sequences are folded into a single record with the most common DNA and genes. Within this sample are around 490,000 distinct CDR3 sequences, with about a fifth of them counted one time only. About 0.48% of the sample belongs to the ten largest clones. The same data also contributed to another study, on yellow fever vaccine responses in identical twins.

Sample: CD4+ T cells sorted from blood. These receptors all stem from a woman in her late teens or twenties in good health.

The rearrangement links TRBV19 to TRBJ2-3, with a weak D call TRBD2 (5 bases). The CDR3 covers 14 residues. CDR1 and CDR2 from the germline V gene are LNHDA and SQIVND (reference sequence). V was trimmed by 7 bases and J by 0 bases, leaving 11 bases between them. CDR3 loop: CASTAARSTDTQYF. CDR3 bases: TGTGCCAGTACAGCGGCCCGGAGCACAGATACGCAGTATTTT.

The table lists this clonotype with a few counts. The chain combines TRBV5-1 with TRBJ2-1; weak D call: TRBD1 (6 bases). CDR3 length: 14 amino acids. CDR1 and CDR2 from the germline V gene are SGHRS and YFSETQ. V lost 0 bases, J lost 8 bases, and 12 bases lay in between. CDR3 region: CASSLDYREYEQFF. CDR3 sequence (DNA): TGCGCCAGCAGCTTGGATTACAGGGAGTATGAGCAGTTCTTC.

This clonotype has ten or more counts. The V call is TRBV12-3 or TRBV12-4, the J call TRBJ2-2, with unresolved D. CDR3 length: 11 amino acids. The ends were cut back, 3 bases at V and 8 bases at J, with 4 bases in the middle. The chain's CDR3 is CASSFPGELFF. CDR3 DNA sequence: TGTGCCAGCAGTTTTCCGGGGGAGCTGTTTTTT.

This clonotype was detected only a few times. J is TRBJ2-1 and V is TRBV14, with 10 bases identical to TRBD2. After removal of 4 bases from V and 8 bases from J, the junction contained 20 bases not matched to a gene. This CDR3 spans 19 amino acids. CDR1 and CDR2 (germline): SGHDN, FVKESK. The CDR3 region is CASSRDPRGLAGVPHEQFF. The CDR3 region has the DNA TGTGCCAGCAGCCGGGATCCCCGAGGCCTAGCGGGAGTGCCTCATGAGCAGTTCTTC.

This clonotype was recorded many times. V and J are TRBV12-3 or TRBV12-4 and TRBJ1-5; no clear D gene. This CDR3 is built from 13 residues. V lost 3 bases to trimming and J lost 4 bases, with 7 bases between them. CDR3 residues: CASSLTGNQPQHF. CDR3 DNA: TGTGCCAGCAGTTTGACGGGGAATCAGCCCCAGCATTTT.

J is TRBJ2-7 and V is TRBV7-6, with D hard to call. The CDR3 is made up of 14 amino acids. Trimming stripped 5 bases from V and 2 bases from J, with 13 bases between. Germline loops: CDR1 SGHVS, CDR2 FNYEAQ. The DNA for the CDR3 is TGTGCCAGCAGCAAGGACCAGTGGACCTACGAGCAGTACTTC. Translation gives CASSKDQWTYEQYF. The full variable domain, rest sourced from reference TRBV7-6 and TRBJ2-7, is GAGVSQSPRYKVTKRGQDVALRCDPISGHVSLYWYRQALGQGPEFLTYFNYEAQQDKSGLPNDRFSAERPEGSISTLTIQRTEQRDSAMYRCASSKDQWTYEQYFGPGTRLTVT.

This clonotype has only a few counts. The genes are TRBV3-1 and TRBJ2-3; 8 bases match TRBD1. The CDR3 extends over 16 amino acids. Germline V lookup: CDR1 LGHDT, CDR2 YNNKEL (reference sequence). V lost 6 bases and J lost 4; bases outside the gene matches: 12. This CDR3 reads CASSRQGASRSDTQYF. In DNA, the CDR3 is TGTGCCAGCAGTCGCCAGGGGGCGTCGCGGTCAGATACGCAGTATTTT.

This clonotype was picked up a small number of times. Here the CDR3 DNA reads TGCAGTGCTCGGACACTTAACACCGGGGAGCTGTTTTTT. It encodes CSARTLNTGELFF. The chain recombines TRBV20-1 with TRBJ2-2, with TRBD1 as a possible D gene (5 bases). Trimming cost V 5 bases and J 2 bases, with 9 bases left between them. Germline V lookup: CDR1 DFQATT, CDR2 SNEGSKA (reference sequence). The CDR3 has 13 amino acids.

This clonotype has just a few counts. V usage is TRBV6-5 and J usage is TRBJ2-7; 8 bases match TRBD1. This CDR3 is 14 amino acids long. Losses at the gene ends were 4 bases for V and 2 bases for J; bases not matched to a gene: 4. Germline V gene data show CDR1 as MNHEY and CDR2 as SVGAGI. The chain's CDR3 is CASSSLGQAYEQYF. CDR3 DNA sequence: TGTGCCAGCAGTTCCCTGGGACAGGCCTACGAGCAGTACTTC.

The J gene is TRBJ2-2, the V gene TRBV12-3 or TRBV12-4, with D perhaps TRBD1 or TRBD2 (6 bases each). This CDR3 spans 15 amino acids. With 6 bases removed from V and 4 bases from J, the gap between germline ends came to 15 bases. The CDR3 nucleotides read TGTGCCAGCAGCCTCCCCAGGGGAGGCACCGGGGAGCTGTTTTTT. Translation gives CASSLPRGGTGELFF.

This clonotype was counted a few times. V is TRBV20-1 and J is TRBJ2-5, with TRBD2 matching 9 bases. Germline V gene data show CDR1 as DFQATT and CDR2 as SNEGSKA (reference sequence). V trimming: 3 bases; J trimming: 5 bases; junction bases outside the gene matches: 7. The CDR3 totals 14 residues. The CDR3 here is CSARVLAGDETQYF. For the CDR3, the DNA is TGCAGTGCTAGGGTGTTAGCGGGAGATGAGACCCAGTACTTC.

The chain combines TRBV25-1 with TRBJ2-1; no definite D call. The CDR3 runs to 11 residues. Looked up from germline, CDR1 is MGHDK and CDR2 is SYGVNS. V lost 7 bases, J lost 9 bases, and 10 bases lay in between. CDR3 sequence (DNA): TGTGCCAGCAATCGGGCTGTTGAGCAGTTCTTC. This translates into CASNRAVEQFF.

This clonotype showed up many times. For the CDR3, the DNA is TGTGCCAGCAGTTTCGCCCCGAGCCACGAGCAGTACGTC. Amino acid sequence: CASSFAPSHEQYV. This chain links TRBV12-3 or TRBV12-4 with TRBJ2-7; D gene unclear. V was pared by 3 bases and J by 5 bases, with 11 bases between. The CDR3 has 13 residues.

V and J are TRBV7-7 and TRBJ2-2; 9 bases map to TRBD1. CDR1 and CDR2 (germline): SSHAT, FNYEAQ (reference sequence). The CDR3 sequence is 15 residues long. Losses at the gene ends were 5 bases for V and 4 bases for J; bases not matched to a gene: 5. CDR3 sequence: CASSAGTGPTGELFF. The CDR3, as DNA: TGTGCCAGCAGCGCCGGGACAGGGCCCACCGGGGAGCTGTTTTTT. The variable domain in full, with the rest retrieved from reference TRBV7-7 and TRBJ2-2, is GAGVSQSPRYKVTKRGQDVTLRCDPISSHATLYWYQQALGQGPEFLTYFNYEAQPDKSGLPSDRFSAERPEGSISTLTIQRTEQRDSAMYRCASSAGTGPTGELFFGEGSRLTVL.

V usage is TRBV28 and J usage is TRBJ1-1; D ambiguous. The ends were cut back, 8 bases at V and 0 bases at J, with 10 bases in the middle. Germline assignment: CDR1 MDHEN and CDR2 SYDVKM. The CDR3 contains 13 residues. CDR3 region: CASVRDLNTEAFF. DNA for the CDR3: TGTGCCAGCGTACGGGATCTGAACACTGAAGCTTTCTTT.

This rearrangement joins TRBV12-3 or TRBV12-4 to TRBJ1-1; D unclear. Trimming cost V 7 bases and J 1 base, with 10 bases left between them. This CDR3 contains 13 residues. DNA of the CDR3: TGTGCCAGCACCCTACATCAGAACACTGAAGCTTTCTTT. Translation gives CASTLHQNTEAFF.

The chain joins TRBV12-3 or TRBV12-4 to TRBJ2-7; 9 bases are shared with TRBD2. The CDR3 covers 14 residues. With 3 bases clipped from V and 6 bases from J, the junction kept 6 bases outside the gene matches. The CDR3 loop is CASSFSGRPSEQYF. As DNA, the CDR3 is TGTGCCAGCAGTTTTAGCGGGAGACCCTCCGAGCAGTACTTC.

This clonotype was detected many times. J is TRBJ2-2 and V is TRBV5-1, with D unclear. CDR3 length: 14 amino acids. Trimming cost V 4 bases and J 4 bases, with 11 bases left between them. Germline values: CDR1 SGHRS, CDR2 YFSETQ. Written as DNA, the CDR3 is TGCGCCAGCAGCCCTTGGACGGGCACCGGGGAGCTGTTTTTT. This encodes CASSPWTGTGELFF.

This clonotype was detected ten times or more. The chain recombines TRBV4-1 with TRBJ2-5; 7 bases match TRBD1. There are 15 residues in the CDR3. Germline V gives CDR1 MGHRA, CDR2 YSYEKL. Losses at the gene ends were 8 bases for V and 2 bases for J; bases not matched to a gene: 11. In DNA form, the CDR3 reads TGCGCCAGCGGCGGCAGGGCAGGGGGTCAAGAGACCCAGTACTTC. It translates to CASGGRAGGQETQYF.

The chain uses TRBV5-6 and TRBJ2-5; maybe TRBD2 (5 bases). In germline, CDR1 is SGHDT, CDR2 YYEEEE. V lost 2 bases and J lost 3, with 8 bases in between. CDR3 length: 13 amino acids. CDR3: CASSLYGKETQYF. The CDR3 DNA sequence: TGTGCCAGCAGCTTATACGGGAAAGAGACCCAGTACTTC.

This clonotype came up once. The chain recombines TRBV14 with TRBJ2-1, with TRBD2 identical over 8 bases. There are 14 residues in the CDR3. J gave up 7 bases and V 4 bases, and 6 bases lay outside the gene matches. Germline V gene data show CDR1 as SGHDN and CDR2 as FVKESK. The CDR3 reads CASSLVAGLNEQFF. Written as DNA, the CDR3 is TGTGCCAGCAGCCTGGTAGCGGGGTTAAATGAGCAGTTCTTC.